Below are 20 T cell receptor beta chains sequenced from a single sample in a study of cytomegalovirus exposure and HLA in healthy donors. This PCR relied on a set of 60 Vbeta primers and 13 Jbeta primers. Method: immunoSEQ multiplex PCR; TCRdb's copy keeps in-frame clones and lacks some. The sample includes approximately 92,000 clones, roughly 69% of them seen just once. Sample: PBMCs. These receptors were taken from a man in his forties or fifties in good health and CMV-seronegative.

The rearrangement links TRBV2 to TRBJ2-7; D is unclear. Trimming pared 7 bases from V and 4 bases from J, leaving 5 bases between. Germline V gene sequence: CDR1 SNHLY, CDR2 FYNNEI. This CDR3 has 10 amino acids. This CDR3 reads CASKEYEQYV. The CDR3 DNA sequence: TGTGCCAGCAAGGAGTACGAGCAGTACGTC.

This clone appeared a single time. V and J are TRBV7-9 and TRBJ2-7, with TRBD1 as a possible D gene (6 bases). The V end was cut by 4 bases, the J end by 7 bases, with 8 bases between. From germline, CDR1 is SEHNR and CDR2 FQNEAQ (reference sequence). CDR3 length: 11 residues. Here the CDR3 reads CASSSGVEQYV. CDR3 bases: TGTGCCAGCAGCTCAGGGGTTGAGCAGTACGTC.

CDR3 sequence (DNA): TGCGCCAGCAGCCAAGACAGGGATGACACCGGGGAGCTGTTTTTT. Protein product: CASSQDRDDTGELFF. V usage is TRBV4-3 and J usage is TRBJ2-2; possibly TRBD1 for D (5 bases). Germline loops: CDR1 LGHNA, CDR2 YSLEER. CDR3 length: 15 amino acids. Trimming cost V 0 bases and J 3 bases, with 8 bases left between them.

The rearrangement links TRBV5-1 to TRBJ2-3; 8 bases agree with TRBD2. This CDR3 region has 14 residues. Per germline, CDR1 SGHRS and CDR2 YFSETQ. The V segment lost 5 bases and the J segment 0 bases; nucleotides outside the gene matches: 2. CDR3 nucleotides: TGCGCCAGCAGTAGCGGGGTAAGCACAGATACGCAGTATTTT. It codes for CASSSGVSTDTQYF.

The CDR3: CASSLDLLASDTQYF. CDR3 nucleotides: TGCGCCAGCAGCTTGGACCTACTAGCAAGTGATACGCAGTATTTT. The V call is TRBV5-1, the J call TRBJ2-3, with a weak D call TRBD2 (6 bases). Germline V gives CDR1 SGHRS, CDR2 YFSETQ. The CDR3 covers 15 residues. V lost 0 bases and J 6 bases, leaving 14 bases between the germline ends.

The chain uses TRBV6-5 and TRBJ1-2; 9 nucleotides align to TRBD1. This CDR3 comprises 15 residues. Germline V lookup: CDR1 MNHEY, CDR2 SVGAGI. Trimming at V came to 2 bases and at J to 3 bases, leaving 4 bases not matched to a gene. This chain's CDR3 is CASSYDGTGYYGYTF. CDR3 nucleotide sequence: TGTGCCAGCAGTTACGACGGGACAGGGTACTATGGCTACACCTTC.

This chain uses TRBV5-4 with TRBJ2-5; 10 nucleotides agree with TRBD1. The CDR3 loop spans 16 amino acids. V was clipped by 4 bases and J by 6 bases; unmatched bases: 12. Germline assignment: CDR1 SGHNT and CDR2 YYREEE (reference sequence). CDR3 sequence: CASSTGTGVSVKTQYF. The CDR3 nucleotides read TGTGCCAGCAGCACCGGGACAGGGGTTTCGGTGAAGACCCAGTACTTC.

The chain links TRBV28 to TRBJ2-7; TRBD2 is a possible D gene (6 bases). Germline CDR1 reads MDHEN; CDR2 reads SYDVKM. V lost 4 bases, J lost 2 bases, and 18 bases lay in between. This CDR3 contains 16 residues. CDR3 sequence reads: CASSSPRDWEAYEQYF. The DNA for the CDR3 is TGTGCCAGCAGTTCTCCCCGGGACTGGGAGGCCTACGAGCAGTACTTC.

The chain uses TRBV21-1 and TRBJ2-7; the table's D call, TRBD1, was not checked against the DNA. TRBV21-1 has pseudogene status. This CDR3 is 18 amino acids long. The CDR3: CASSSQGVLTPIGHEQYF. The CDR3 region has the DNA TGTGCCAGCAGCTCCCAGGGGGTTCTAACCCCAATCGGGCACGAGCAGTACTTC.

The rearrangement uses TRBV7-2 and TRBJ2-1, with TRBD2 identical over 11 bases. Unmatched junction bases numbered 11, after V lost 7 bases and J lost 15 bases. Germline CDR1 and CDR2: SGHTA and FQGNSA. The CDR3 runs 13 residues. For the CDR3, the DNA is TGTGCCAGCAAAATAGTAGCGGGGGGGCAGTGGTTCTTC. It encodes CASKIVAGGQWFF.

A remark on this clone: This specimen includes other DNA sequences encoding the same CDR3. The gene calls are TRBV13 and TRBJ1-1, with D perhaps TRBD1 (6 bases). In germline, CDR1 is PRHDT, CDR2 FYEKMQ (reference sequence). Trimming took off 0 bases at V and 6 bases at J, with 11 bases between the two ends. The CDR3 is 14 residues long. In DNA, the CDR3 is TGTGCCAGCAGCTTAGGACAGGGTGGCCCTGAAGCTTTCTTT. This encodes CASSLGQGGPEAFF.

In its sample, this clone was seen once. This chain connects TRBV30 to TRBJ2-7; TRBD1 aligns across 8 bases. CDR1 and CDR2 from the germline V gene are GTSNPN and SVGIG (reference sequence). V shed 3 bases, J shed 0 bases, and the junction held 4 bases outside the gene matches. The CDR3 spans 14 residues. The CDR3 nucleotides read TGTGCCTGGAGCCGGACAGGGAACTCCTACGAGCAGTACGTC. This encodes CAWSRTGNSYEQYV.

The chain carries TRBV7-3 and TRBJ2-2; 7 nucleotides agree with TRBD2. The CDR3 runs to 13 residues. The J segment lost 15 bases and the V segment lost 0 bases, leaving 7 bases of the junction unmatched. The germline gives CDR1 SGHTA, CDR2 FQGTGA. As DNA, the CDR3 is TGTGCCAGCAGCTTAACGTCGGAAGGGAGGGTGTTTTTT. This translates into CASSLTSEGRVFF.

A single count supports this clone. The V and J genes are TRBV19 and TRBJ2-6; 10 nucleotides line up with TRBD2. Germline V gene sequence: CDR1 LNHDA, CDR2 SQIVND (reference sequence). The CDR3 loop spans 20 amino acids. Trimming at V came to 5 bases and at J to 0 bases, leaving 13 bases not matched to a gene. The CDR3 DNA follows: TGTGCCAGTAGTTCACACAATAGCGGGGGGTCCTACTCTGGGGCCAACGTCCTGACTTTC. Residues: CASSSHNSGGSYSGANVLTF.

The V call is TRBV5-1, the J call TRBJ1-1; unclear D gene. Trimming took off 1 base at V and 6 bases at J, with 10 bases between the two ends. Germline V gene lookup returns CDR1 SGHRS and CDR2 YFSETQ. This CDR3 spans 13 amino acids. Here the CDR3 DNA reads TGCGCCAGCAGCTTGTTTGTGCAGGCTGAAGCTTTCTTT. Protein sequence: CASSLFVQAEAFF.

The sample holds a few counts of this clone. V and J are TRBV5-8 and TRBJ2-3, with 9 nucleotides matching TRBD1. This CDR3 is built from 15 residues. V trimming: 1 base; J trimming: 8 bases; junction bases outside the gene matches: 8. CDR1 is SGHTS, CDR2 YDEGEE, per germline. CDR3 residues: CASSLRDREEGTQYF. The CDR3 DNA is TGTGCCAGCAGCTTGCGGGACAGGGAAGAGGGTACGCAGTATTTT.

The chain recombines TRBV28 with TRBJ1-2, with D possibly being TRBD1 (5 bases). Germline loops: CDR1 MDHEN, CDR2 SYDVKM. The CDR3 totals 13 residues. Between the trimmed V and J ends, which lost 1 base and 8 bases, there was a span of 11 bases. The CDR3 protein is CASSLLSWGGYTF. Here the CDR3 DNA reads TGTGCCAGCAGTTTATTGAGTTGGGGCGGCTACACCTTC.

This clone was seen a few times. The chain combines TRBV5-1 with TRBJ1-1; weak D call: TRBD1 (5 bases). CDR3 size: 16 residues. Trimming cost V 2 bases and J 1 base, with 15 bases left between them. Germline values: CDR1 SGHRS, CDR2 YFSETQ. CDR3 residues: CASSFGLRDANTEAFF. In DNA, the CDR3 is TGCGCCAGCAGCTTCGGACTGCGGGACGCGAACACTGAAGCTTTCTTT.

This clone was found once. CDR3 region: CASSSHGGSSIYGYTF. The CDR3 DNA is TGTGCCAGCAGCTCCCACGGGGGAAGCTCTATCTATGGCTACACCTTC. The V gene is TRBV21-1, the J gene TRBJ1-2. TRBV21-1 is shown as a pseudogene. The CDR3 covers 16 residues.

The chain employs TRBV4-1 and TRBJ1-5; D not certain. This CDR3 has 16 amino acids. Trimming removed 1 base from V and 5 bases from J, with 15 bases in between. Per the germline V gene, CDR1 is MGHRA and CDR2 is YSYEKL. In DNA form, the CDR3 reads TGCGCCAGCAGCCAAGGTTACGGGGTTTTCGATCAGCCCCAGCATTTT. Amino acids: CASSQGYGVFDQPQHF.